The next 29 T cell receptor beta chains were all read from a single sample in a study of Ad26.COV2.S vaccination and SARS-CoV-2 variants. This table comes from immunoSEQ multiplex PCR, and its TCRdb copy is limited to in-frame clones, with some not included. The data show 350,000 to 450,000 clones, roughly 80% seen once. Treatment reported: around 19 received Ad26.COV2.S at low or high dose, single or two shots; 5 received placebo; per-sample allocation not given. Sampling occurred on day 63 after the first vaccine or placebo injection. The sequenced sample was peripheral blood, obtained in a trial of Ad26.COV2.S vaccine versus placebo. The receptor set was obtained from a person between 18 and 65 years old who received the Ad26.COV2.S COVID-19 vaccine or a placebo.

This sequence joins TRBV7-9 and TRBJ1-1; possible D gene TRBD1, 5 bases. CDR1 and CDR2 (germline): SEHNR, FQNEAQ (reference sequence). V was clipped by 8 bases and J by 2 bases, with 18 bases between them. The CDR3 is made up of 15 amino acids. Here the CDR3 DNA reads TGTGCCAGCGTCCTCTGGGGGACGGGAAACACTGAAGCTTTCTTT. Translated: CASVLWGTGNTEAFF.

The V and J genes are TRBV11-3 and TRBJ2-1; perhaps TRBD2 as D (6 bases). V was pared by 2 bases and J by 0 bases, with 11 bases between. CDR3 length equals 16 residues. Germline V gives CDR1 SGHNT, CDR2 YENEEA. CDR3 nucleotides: TGTGCCAGCAGCTTAACTACCGGGAGCTCCTACAATGAGCAGTTCTTC. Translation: CASSLTTGSSYNEQFF.

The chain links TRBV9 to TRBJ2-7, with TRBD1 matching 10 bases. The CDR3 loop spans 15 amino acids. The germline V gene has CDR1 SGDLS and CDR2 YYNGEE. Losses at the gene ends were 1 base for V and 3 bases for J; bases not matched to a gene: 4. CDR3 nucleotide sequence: TGTGCCAGCAGCGTACGGGACAGGGGTGACTACGAGCAGTACTTC. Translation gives CASSVRDRGDYEQYF. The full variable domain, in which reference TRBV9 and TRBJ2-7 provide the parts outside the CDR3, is DSGVTQTPKHLITATGQRVTLRCSPRSGDLSVYWYQQSLDQGLQFLIQYYNGEERAKGNILERFSAQQFPDLHSELNLSSLELGDSALYFCASSVRDRGDYEQYFGPGTRLTVT.

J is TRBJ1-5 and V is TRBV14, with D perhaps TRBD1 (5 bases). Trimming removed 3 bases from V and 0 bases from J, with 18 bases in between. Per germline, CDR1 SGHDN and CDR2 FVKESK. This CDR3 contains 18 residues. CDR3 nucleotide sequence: TGTGCCAGCAGCCACCCTCGCCTGGGACGTTATAGCAATCAGCCCCAGCATTTT. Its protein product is CASSHPRLGRYSNQPQHF.

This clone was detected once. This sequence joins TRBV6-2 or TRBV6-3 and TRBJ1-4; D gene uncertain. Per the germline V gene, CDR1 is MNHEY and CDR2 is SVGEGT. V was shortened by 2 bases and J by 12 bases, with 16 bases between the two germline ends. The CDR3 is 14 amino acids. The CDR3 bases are TGTGCCAGCAGTTACATGGACCTCCGGGTGGAACTGTTTTTT. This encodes CASSYMDLRVELFF.

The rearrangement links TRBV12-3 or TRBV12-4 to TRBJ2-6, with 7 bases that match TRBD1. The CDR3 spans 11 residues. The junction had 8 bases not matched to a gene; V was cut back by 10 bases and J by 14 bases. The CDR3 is CATWDRPLLTF. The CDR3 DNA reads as TGTGCCACCTGGGACAGACCCCTCCTGACTTTC.

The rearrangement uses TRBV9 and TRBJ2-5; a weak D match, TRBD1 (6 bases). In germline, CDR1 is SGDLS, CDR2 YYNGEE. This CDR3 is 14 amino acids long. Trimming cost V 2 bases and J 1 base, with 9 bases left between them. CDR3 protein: CASSVQGTQETQYF. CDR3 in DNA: TGTGCCAGCAGCGTTCAGGGGACCCAAGAGACCCAGTACTTC. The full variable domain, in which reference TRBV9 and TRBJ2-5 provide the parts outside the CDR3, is DSGVTQTPKHLITATGQRVTLRCSPRSGDLSVYWYQQSLDQGLQFLIQYYNGEERAKGNILERFSAQQFPDLHSELNLSSLELGDSALYFCASSVQGTQETQYFGPGTRLLVL.

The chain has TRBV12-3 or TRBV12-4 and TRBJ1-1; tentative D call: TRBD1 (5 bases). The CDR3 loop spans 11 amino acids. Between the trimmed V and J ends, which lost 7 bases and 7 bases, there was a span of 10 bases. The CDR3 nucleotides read TGTGCCAGCACCCGTAGGGGTGAAGCTTTCTTT. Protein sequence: CASTRRGEAFF.

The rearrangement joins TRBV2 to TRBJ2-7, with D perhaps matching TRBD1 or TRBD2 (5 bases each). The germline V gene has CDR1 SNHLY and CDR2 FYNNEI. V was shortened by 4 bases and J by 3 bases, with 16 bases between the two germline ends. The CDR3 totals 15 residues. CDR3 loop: CASSGYRDRDYEQYF. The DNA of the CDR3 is TGTGCCAGCAGTGGGTACCGGGACCGGGACTACGAGCAGTACTTC.

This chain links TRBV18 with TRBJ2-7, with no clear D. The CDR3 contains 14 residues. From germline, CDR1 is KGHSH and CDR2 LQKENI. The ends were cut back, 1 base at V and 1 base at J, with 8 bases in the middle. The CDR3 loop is CASSPREISYEQYF. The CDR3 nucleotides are TGTGCCAGCTCACCACGGGAAATTTCCTACGAGCAGTACTTC.

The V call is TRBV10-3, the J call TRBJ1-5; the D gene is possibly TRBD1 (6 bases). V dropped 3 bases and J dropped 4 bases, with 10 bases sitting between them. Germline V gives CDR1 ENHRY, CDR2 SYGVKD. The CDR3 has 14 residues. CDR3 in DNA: TGTGCCATCAGTGAAAGGGGGGGAAATCAGCCCCAGCATTTT. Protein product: CAISERGGNQPQHF.

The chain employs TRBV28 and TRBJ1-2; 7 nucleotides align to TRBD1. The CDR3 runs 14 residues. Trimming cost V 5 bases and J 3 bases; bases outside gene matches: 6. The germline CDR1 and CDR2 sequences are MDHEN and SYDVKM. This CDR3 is CASSGTENHYGYTF. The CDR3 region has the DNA TGTGCCAGCAGTGGGACAGAGAATCACTATGGCTACACCTTC.

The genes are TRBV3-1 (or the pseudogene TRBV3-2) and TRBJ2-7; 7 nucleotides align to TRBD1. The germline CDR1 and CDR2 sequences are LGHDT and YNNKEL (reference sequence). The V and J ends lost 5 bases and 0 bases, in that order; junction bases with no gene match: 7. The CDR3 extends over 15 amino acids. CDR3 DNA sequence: TGTGCCAGCAGCATTCGACAGGGTCGCTCCTACGAGCAGTACTTC. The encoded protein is CASSIRQGRSYEQYF.

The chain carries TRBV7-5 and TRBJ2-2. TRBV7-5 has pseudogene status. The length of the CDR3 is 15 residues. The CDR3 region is CARTLDRTNTGELFF. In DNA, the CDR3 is TGTGCCAGAACCTTAGACCGTACGAACACCGGGGAGCTGTTTTTT.

Here the CDR3 DNA reads TGTGCCAGTAGTACCCGGGACAGATTCAACTATGGCTACACCTTC. This codes for CASSTRDRFNYGYTF. V gene TRBV19 combines with J gene TRBJ1-2, with 7 bases fitting TRBD1. Per germline, CDR1 LNHDA and CDR2 SQIVND (reference sequence). The trim removed 4 bases at V and 2 bases at J, leaving 7 bases unmatched. The CDR3 has 15 amino acids. Filled out from reference TRBV19 and TRBJ1-2, the complete variable domain reads DGGITQSPKYLFRKEGQNVTLSCEQNLNHDAMYWYRQDPGQGLRLIYYSQIVNDFQKGDIAEGYSVSREKKESFPLTVTSAQKNPTAFYLCASSTRDRFNYGYTFGSGTRLTVV.

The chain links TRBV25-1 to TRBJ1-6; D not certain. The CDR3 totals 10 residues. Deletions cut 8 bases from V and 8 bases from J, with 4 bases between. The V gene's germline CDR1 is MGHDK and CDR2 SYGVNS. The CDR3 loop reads CASGHSPLHF. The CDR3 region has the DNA TGTGCCAGCGGGCATTCACCCCTCCACTTT.

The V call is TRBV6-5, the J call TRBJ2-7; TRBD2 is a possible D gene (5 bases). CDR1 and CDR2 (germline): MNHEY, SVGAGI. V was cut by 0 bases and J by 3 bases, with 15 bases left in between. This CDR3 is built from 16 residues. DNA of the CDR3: TGTGCCAGCAGTTACTCGATCCAACTCGGGAACTACGAGCAGTACTTC. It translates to CASSYSIQLGNYEQYF.

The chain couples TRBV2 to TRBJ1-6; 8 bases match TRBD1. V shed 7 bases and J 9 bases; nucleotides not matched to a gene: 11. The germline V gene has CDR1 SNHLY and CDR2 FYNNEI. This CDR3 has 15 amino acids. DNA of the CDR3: TGTGCCAGCACCAACACAGGGGGTAGTGGTTCACCCCTCCACTTT. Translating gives CASTNTGGSGSPLHF.

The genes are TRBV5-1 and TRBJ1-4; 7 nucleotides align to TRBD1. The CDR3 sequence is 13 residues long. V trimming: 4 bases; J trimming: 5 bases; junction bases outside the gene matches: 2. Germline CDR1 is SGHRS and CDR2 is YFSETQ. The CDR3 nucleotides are TGCGCCAGCAGCAGACAGGGAAATGAAAAACTGTTTTTT. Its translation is CASSRQGNEKLFF.

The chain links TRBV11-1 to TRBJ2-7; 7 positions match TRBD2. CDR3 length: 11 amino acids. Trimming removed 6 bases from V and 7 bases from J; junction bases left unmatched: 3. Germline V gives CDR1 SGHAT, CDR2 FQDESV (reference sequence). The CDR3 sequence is CASSTGLEQYF. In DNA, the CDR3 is TGTGCCAGCAGTACGGGACTAGAGCAGTACTTC.

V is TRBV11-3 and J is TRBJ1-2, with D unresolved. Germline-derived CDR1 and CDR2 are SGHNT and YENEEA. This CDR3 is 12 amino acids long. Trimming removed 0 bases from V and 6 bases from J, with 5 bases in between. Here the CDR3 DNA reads TGTGCCAGCAGCTTAGAAGGTGATGGCTACACCTTC. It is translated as CASSLEGDGYTF. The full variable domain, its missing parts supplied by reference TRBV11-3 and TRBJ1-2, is EAGVVQSPRYKIIEKKQPVAFWCNPISGHNTLYWYLQNLGQGPELLIRYENEEAVDDSQLPKDRFSAERLKGVDSTLKIQPAELGDSAVYLCASSLEGDGYTFGSGTRLTVV.

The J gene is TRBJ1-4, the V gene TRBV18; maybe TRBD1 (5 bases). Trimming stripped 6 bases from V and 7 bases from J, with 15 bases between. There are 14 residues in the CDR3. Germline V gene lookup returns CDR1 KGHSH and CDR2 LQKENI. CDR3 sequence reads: CASSPQGRTEKLFF. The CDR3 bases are TGTGCCAGCTCCCCCCAGGGTAGGACTGAAAAACTGTTTTTT.

For the CDR3, the DNA is TGTGCCAGCAGTTACTATCCGACACTGAACACTGAAGCTTTCTTT. It encodes CASSYYPTLNTEAFF. The rearrangement joins TRBV6-5 to TRBJ1-1; no clear D. Per germline, CDR1 MNHEY and CDR2 SVGAGI. V was cut by 1 base and J by 0 bases, with 9 bases left in between. The CDR3 has 15 residues.

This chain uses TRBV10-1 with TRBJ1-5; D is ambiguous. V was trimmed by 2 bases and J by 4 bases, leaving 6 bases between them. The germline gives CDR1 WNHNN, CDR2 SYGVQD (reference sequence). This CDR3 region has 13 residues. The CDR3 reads CASSEALNQPQHF. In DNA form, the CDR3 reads TGCGCCAGCAGTGAGGCCCTAAATCAGCCCCAGCATTTT.

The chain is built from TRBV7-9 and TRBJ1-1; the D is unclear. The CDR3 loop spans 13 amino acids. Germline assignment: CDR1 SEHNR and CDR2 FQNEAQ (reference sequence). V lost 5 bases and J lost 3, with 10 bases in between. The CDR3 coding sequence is TGTGCCAGCAGCCGTCCCCAGTACACTGAAGCTTTCTTT. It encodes CASSRPQYTEAFF.

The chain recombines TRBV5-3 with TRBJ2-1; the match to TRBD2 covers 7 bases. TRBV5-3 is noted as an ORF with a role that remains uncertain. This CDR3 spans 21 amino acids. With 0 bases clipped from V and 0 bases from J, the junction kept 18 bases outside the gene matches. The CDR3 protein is CARSLGFNREGGRASYNEQFF. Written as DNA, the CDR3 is TGTGCCAGAAGCTTGGGATTTAATAGGGAGGGAGGTCGGGCCTCCTACAATGAGCAGTTCTTC.

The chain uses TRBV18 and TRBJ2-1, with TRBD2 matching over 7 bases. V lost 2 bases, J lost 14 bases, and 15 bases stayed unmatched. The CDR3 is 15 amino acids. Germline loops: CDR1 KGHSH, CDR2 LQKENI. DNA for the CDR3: TGTGCCAGCTCACCAGATGGACTAGTTGCTTTACTCGAGTTCTTC. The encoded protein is CASSPDGLVALLEFF.

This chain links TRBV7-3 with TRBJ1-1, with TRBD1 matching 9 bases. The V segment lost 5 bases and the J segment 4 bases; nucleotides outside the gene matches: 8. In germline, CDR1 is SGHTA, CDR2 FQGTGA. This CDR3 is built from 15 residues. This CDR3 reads CASSRTGDGLTEAFF. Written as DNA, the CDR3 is TGTGCCAGCAGCCGGACAGGGGACGGTCTCACTGAAGCTTTCTTT. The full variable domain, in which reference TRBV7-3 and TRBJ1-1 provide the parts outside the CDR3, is GAGVSQTPSNKVTEKGKYVELRCDPISGHTALYWYRQSLGQGPEFLIYFQGTGAADDSGLPNDRFFAVRPEGSVSTLKIQRTERGDSAVYLCASSRTGDGLTEAFFGQGTRLTVV.

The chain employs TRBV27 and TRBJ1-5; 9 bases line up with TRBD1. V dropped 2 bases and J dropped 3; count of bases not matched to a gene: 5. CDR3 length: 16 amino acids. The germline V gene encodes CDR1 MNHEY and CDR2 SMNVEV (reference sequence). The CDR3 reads CASSLRRTGANQPQHF. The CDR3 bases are TGTGCCAGCAGTTTACGGCGGACAGGGGCCAATCAGCCCCAGCATTTT.